A selection of T cell receptor beta chains follows, all from one sample in a study of blood T cell repertoires in COVID-19. Sequencing was performed with immunoSEQ multiplex PCR; in TCRdb, only in-frame clones are kept and a portion is missing. The sample comprises 70,000 or so clones, over 65% of which are singletons, and 35% to 45% rests with the top ten. The sample was peripheral blood. Receptors originate from a woman between 65 and 79 years old with acute or convalescent COVID-19. Each CDR3 is given with its conserved first and last residue.

CDR3,V,length
CASSLSAGRENEQFF,TRBV5-4,15
CASRVDRGPYNEQFF,TRBV27,15
CASTSGGNQPQHF,TRBV6-6,13
CASSQGDRGLGNSPLHF,TRBV3-1/TRBV3-2,17
CASSQRANEKLFF,TRBV6-5,13
CASKTQSSGNTIYF,TRBV5-1,14
CASRKGGWSDQPQHF,TRBV6-5,15
CASSSFRGTGVEQYF,TRBV2,15
CASSRQATLYGYTF,TRBV6-5,14
CASSPTGFNQPQHF,TRBV27,14
CASSLGGRGNEQYF,TRBV11-2,14
CASRGAGPHGPQHF,TRBV2,14
CASSLGGRSSNEQFF,TRBV5-4,15